These 27 T cell receptor beta chains were all obtained from the same sample, sequenced in a study of T cells in Graves' hyperthyroidism and ophthalmopathy. The investigators amplified TCR beta CDR3 regions from RNA transcripts. Initially, a first-round RT-PCR of the TCR CDR3 employed the HTBI primer set. TCRdb reprocessed the multiplex PCR reads with MiXCR, giving one entry per CDR3 protein. The sample has around 490,000 distinct CDR3 sequences; roughly 21% are singletons. Sequenced input: blood. These receptors originate from a man aged 35 to 55 with Graves' ophthalmopathy.

This clonotype was observed many times. This chain joins TRBV2 and TRBJ2-4, with 16 bases that match TRBD2. V was pared by 0 bases and J by 1 base, with 3 bases of the junction left unmatched. CDR3 length: 19 residues. Per germline, CDR1 SNHLY and CDR2 FYNNEI. CDR3 bases: TGTGCCAGCAGTGAAGCAATGGGACTAGCGGGAGGGGCCAAAAACATTCAGTACTTC. Amino acids: CASSEAMGLAGGAKNIQYF.

This clonotype was counted a few times. The chain carries TRBV5-1 and TRBJ2-3; 13 bases are a match to TRBD2. The germline CDR1 and CDR2 sequences are SGHRS and YFSETQ. Trimming cost V 0 bases and J 1 base; bases outside gene matches: 2. The CDR3 loop spans 17 amino acids. CDR3 nucleotide sequence: TGCGCCAGCAGCTTGGCGGGGACTAGCGGGGGCACAGATACGCAGTATTTT. Protein: CASSLAGTSGGTDTQYF.

This clonotype was detected ten times or more. This chain links TRBV7-9 with TRBJ2-2; the D is unclear. The CDR3 length is 15 residues. CDR1 is SEHNR, CDR2 FQNEAQ, per germline (reference sequence). V was cut by 5 bases and J by 5 bases, with 15 bases left in between. The DNA of the CDR3 is TGTGCCAGCAGCCAGGCGGTAGCTATGACCGGGGAGCTGTTTTTT. Translated, it gives CASSQAVAMTGELFF. Filled out from reference TRBV7-9 and TRBJ2-2, the complete variable domain reads DTGVSQNPRHKITKRGQNVTFRCDPISEHNRLYWYRQTLGQGPEFLTYFQNEAQLEKSRLLSDRFSAERPKGSFSTLEIQRTEQGDSAMYLCASSQAVAMTGELFFGEGSRLTVL.

This clonotype occurred many times. The chain couples TRBV3-1 to TRBJ2-5; D is undetermined. CDR1 and CDR2 from the germline V gene are LGHDT and YNNKEL (reference sequence). The CDR3 length is 15 residues. Trimming took off 1 base at V and 2 bases at J, with 11 bases between the two ends. CDR3 sequence reads: CASSQGWAVQETQYF. The CDR3 DNA reads as TGTGCCAGCAGCCAAGGATGGGCGGTACAAGAGACCCAGTACTTC.

The sample holds many counts of this clonotype. The rearrangement joins TRBV11-2 to TRBJ2-7; 8 nucleotides match TRBD2. The J segment lost 3 bases and the V segment lost 2 bases, leaving 12 bases of the junction unmatched. CDR1 and CDR2 from the germline V gene are SGHAT and FQNNGV. This CDR3 is 17 amino acids long. The CDR3 DNA is TGTGCCAGCAGCTTAACAGGTCTAGCGGGTGGATACTACGAGCAGTACTTC. This gives the protein CASSLTGLAGGYYEQYF.

The chain is built from TRBV6-2 or TRBV6-3 and TRBJ2-1, with 15 bases aligning to TRBD2. V dropped 6 bases and J dropped 12; count of bases not matched to a gene: 6. The CDR3 covers 14 residues. The germline gives CDR1 MNHEY, CDR2 SVGEGT. CDR3 bases: TGTGCCAGCAGCTCGGGACTAGCGGGAGGAGTGCAGTTCTTC. Its protein product is CASSSGLAGGVQFF.

This clonotype was found a few times. The chain employs TRBV4-1 and TRBJ2-7; 9 bases are shared with TRBD1. J was trimmed by 4 bases and V by 4 bases; bases with no gene match: 5. Germline CDR1 reads MGHRA; CDR2 reads YSYEKL. The CDR3 has 14 residues. CDR3: CASSPQGAGYEQYF. The CDR3 coding sequence is TGCGCCAGCAGCCCACAGGGGGCTGGATACGAGCAGTACTTC.

J is TRBJ1-1 and V is TRBV5-1; D remains unclear. CDR1 and CDR2 (germline): SGHRS, YFSETQ. V shed 0 bases and J shed 2 bases, with 17 bases lying between them. The length of the CDR3 is 17 residues. CDR3 nucleotides: TGCGCCAGCAGCTTGGGGGGAGGGAGGCAGATCAACACTGAAGCTTTCTTT. Its translation is CASSLGGGRQINTEAFF.

This clonotype has a count of ten or more. The chain combines TRBV7-2 with TRBJ2-3, with D possibly TRBD2 on 5 matching bases. Between the trimmed V and J ends, which lost 1 base and 5 bases, there was a span of 13 bases. The CDR3 is made up of 15 amino acids. Germline CDR1 SGHTA, CDR2 FQGNSA. DNA for the CDR3: TGTGCCAGCAGCTTAGATGGGCGGGCGTTAGATACGCAGTATTTT. Translated, it gives CASSLDGRALDTQYF.

The V call is TRBV30, the J call TRBJ2-7; 9 nucleotides agree with TRBD1. The CDR3 consists of 14 residues. V gave up 4 bases and J gave up 3 bases; unmatched junction bases: 7. Germline V gene sequence: CDR1 GTSNPN, CDR2 SVGIG (reference sequence). CDR3 in DNA: TGTGCCTGGACCGGGGGACAGGGTTTCTACGAGCAGTACTTC. Translation: CAWTGGQGFYEQYF.

The chain joins TRBV20-1 to TRBJ2-7; 15 bases align to TRBD2. CDR1 is DFQATT, CDR2 SNEGSKA, per germline (reference sequence). The CDR3 sequence is 14 residues long. Trimming took 2 bases from V and 7 from J; bases not matched to a gene: 3. Here the CDR3 DNA reads TGCAGTGCTAGACCTGGGACTAGCGGGGGGGAGCAGTACTTC. Amino acids: CSARPGTSGGEQYF.

On this clonotype itself: The germline gene is not matched at one end of the junction; a read error may be the cause. The J gene is TRBJ2-1, the V gene TRBV6-2 or TRBV6-3; TRBD2 matches at 12 bases. This CDR3 region has 18 residues. CDR1 MNHEY and CDR2 SVGEGT come from the germline V gene. CDR3 protein: CASRTTSGRGRSYNEQLF. As DNA, the CDR3 is TGTGCCAGCAGAACGACTAGCGGGAGAGGTCGTTCCTACAATGAGCAGCTCTTC.

At least ten counts were recorded for this clonotype. The chain is built from TRBV30 and TRBJ2-3; D ambiguous. CDR3 size: 14 residues. Deletions cut 6 bases from V and 0 bases from J, with 13 bases between. Germline CDR1 GTSNPN, CDR2 SVGIG (reference sequence). The CDR3 sequence: CACKKPGSTDTQYF. The CDR3 nucleotides read TGTGCCTGCAAAAAGCCAGGTAGCACAGATACGCAGTATTTT. The complete variable domain, with remaining parts taken from reference TRBV30 and TRBJ2-3, reads SQTIHQWPATLVQPVGSPLSLECTVEGTSNPNLYWYRQAAGRGLQLLFYSVGIGQISSEVPQNLSASRPQDRQFILSSKKLLLSDSGFYLCACKKPGSTDTQYFGPGTRLTVL.

This clonotype was seen a handful of times. The chain couples TRBV5-6 to TRBJ2-2; no definite D call. With 0 bases removed from V and 4 bases from J, the gap between germline ends came to 13 bases. The CDR3 has 16 amino acids. Germline V lookup: CDR1 SGHDT, CDR2 YYEEEE. For the CDR3, the DNA is TGTGCCAGCAGCTTGGGACCCCGGGCCGCCACCGGGGAGCTGTTTTTT. Translated, it gives CASSLGPRAATGELFF.

The gene calls are TRBV27 and TRBJ2-1; D is uncertain. CDR1 is MNHEY, CDR2 SMNVEV, per germline (reference sequence). Deletions cut 5 bases from V and 3 bases from J, with 8 bases between. The CDR3 covers 13 residues. CDR3 region: CASSATRYNEQFF. DNA for the CDR3: TGTGCCAGCAGTGCAACACGCTACAATGAGCAGTTCTTC.

The rearrangement links TRBV5-1 to TRBJ2-3; TRBD2 matches 7 bases. The CDR3 is made up of 16 amino acids. CDR1 and CDR2 (germline): SGHRS, YFSETQ. Trimming cost V 2 bases and J 3 bases; bases outside gene matches: 9. The DNA for the CDR3 is TGCGCCAGCAGCTTCTCCGACGGGAGGTATACAGATACGCAGTATTTT. Translation: CASSFSDGRYTDTQYF. Full variable domain (rest looked up from reference TRBV5-1 and TRBJ2-3): KAGVTQTPRYLIKTRGQQVTLSCSPISGHRSVSWYQQTPGQGLQFLFEYFSETQRNKGNFPGRFSGRQFSNSRSEMNVSTLELGDSALYLCASSFSDGRYTDTQYFGPGTRLTVL.

V gene TRBV12-5 combines with J gene TRBJ2-3, with D possibly matching TRBD2 (6 bases). This CDR3 is 15 amino acids long. The ends were cut back, 1 base at V and 3 bases at J, with 11 bases in the middle. Germline values: CDR1 LGHNT, CDR2 FRNRAP. CDR3: CASGLGDSWTDTQYF. For the CDR3, the DNA is TGTGCTAGTGGTTTGGGGGACTCTTGGACAGATACGCAGTATTTT.

Regarding this clonotype: This may be a read error, as it is one base from a much larger clone. This chain's CDR3 is CASNVIRDTEAFF. The CDR3 DNA sequence: TGTGCCAGCAATGTGATCAGGGACACTGAAGCTTTCTTT. The chain recombines TRBV2 with TRBJ1-1, with TRBD1 as a possible D gene (5 bases). This CDR3 has 13 residues. Germline V lookup: CDR1 SNHLY, CDR2 FYNNEI. Trimming cost V 7 bases and J 3 bases, with 12 bases left between them. The variable domain in full, completed from reference TRBV2 and TRBJ1-1, reads EPEVTQTPSHQVTQMGQEVILRCVPISNHLYFYWYRQILGQKVEFLVSFYNNEISEKSEIFDDQFSVERPDGSNFTLKIRSTKLEDSAMYFCASNVIRDTEAFFGQGTRLTVV.

This chain connects TRBV20-1 to TRBJ1-1; D is perhaps TRBD1 (5 bases). Germline V gene sequence: CDR1 DFQATT, CDR2 SNEGSKA (reference sequence). Trimming took 0 bases from V and 1 from J, leaving 9 bases between them. The CDR3 contains 14 residues. This chain's CDR3 is CSARDQGSNTEAFF. The DNA of the CDR3 is TGCAGTGCTAGAGACCAGGGATCGAACACTGAAGCTTTCTTT.

This clonotype appeared once. This chain connects TRBV12-3 or TRBV12-4 to TRBJ1-3; D may be TRBD1 (5 bases). CDR3 length: 13 residues. Deletions cut 11 bases from V and 3 bases from J, with 14 bases between. CDR3 nucleotide sequence: TGTGCCTCAGGCAGGGTCATTGGAAACACCATATATTTT. It yields the protein CASGRVIGNTIYF.

A word on this clonotype: The junction and the germline gene differ at one end; a read error may be behind it. The genes are TRBV11-2 and TRBJ2-3, with D unclear. CDR1 and CDR2 (germline): SGHAT, FQNNGV. CDR3 size: 15 residues. The CDR3 protein is CASSQDPTSTDTQYF. The CDR3 DNA follows: TGCGCCAGCAGCCAAGATCCAACGTCCACAGATACGCAGTATTTT.

The chain has TRBV28 and TRBJ1-5, with D hard to call. CDR1 MDHEN and CDR2 SYDVKM come from the germline V gene. The CDR3 has 13 residues. The V end was cut by 8 bases, the J end by 3 bases, with 11 bases between. The CDR3 DNA follows: TGTGCCAGCGGGTGGGGTTTCAATCAGCCCCAGCATTTT. Translation: CASGWGFNQPQHF.

Only a few counts were recorded for this clonotype. For the CDR3, the DNA is TGCGCCAGCAGCAAGGGGGGGGGCCAATACGCGAACACCGGGGAGCTGTTTTTT. It encodes CASSKGGGQYANTGELFF. The chain has TRBV5-1 and TRBJ2-2, with D possibly matching TRBD2 (7 bases). The CDR3 extends over 18 amino acids. The germline V gene encodes CDR1 SGHRS and CDR2 YFSETQ. The germline V and J ends were trimmed by 4 bases and 0 bases, with 19 bases remaining between them. Full variable domain (remainder filled in from reference TRBV5-1 and TRBJ2-2): KAGVTQTPRYLIKTRGQQVTLSCSPISGHRSVSWYQQTPGQGLQFLFEYFSETQRNKGNFPGRFSGRQFSNSRSEMNVSTLELGDSALYLCASSKGGGQYANTGELFFGEGSRLTVL.

This clonotype has at least ten counts. The rearrangement uses TRBV14 and TRBJ2-7; 10 bases match TRBD1. V lost 0 bases, J lost 4 bases, and 3 bases stayed unmatched. CDR3 size: 15 residues. Germline values: CDR1 SGHDN, CDR2 FVKESK. CDR3: CASSQEVGQGYEQYF. Here the CDR3 DNA reads TGTGCCAGCAGCCAAGAGGTGGGACAGGGGTACGAGCAGTACTTC. Using reference TRBV14 and TRBJ2-7 for the parts outside the CDR3, the full variable domain is EAGVTQFPSHSVIEKGQTVTLRCDPISGHDNLYWYRRVMGKEIKFLLHFVKESKQDESGMPNNRFLAERTGGTYSTLKVQPAELEDSGVYFCASSQEVGQGYEQYFGPGTRLTVT.

This clonotype came up a few times. The chain couples TRBV6-1 to TRBJ1-3, with unresolved D. Per the germline V gene, CDR1 is MNHNS and CDR2 is SASEGT. This CDR3 comprises 15 residues. V lost 6 bases and J 0 bases, leaving 12 bases between the germline ends. CDR3 residues: CASSQDWSSGNTIYF. CDR3 DNA sequence: TGTGCCAGCAGCCAGGACTGGAGCTCTGGAAACACCATATATTTT.

This clonotype was seen many times. The rearrangement uses TRBV18 and TRBJ1-5; unclear D gene. Trimming took off 5 bases at V and 4 bases at J, with 6 bases between the two ends. From germline, CDR1 is KGHSH and CDR2 LQKENI. This CDR3 region has 12 residues. CDR3 DNA: TGTGCCAGCTCAAAGGCTAATCAGCCCCAGCATTTT. Amino acid sequence: CASSKANQPQHF.

The CDR3, as DNA: TGTGCCAGCAGCTTCGTCCGGACTAGCGGGAGAGGGCATGAGCAGTTCTTC. Residues: CASSFVRTSGRGHEQFF. The genes are TRBV11-2 and TRBJ2-1; TRBD2 agrees at 13 bases. Trimming took 3 bases from V and 8 from J; bases not matched to a gene: 10. The CDR3 covers 17 residues. Per germline, CDR1 SGHAT and CDR2 FQNNGV.